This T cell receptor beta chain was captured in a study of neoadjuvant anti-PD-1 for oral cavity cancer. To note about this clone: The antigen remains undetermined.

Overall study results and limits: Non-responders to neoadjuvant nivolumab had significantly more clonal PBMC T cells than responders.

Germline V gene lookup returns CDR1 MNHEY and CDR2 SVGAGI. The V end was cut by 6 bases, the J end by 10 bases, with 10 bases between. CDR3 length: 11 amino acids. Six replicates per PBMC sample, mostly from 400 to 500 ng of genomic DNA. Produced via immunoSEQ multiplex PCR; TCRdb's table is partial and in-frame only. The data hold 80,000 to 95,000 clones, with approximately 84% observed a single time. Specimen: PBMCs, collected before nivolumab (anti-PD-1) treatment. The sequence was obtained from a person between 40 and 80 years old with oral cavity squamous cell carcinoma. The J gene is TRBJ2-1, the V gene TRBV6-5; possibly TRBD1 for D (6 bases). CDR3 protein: CASSQGQEQFF. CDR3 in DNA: TGTGCCAGCAGCCAGGGACAAGAGCAGTTCTTC.